The 3 T cell receptor beta chains presented below share a single source sample, sequenced in a study of tumor and adjacent non-tumor tissue in lung cancer. This sample's RNA came from whole unsorted tissue. Three rounds of nested PCR, following a modified ARM-PCR protocol, produced the TCRbeta library. TCRdb re-analysed the multiplex PCR reads in MiXCR, keeping a single row per CDR3 protein. The data hold 200,000 or so distinct CDR3 sequences, with 60% to 85% observed a single time. Sequencing input: lung tumor tissue. All receptors come from a man aged 60 to 69 with non-small cell lung cancer.

A remark on this clonotype: At one of its ends the junction is not consistent with the germline gene, which may arise from a read error. The chain is built from TRBV11-3 and TRBJ1-2; 7 bases line up with TRBD1. Per germline, CDR1 SGHNT and CDR2 YENEEA. CDR3 length equals 12 residues. CDR3 amino acids: CVISSGQYGYTF. CDR3 coding DNA: TGTGTCATTAGCTCGGGACAGTATGGCTACACTTTC.

This clonotype has at least ten counts. Compared with germline, one end of the junction differs, possibly owing to a read error. The chain couples TRBV7-3 to TRBJ2-7; the match to TRBD2 covers 9 bases. This CDR3 is 14 amino acids long. Germline V gene sequence: CDR1 SGHTA, CDR2 FQGTGA. The CDR3 region is CASSQGLASSEQYF. The CDR3 coding sequence is TGTGCCAGCAGCCAAGGACTAGCGTCCTCCGAGCAGTACTTC.

This clonotype was seen just once. The junction does not match germline at one end; this may be a read error. The chain recombines TRBV12-3 or TRBV12-4 with TRBJ1-2; D gene uncertain. The CDR3 has 13 amino acids. In nucleotides, the CDR3 is TGTGCCATCAGTTGGTGGGATGGGAATGGCTTCACCTTC. This gives the protein CAISWWDGNGFTF.